This T cell receptor beta chain was identified during a study of shared clonotypes between healthy human individuals. Study as a whole: Plates per donor: three CD4 naive, three CD4 memory, two CD8 naive, one CD8 memory.

The study, taken as a whole, reports: Rarefaction curves obtained for sorted subsets showed sequencing incomplete despite large depth.

Authors' data handling: ImmunoSEQ gave junction-only sequences without quality scores, so filtering differed. The table came from immunoSEQ multiplex PCR; TCRdb's copy has only in-frame clones and leaves some out. Clone size and the V and J calls come from that table; the DNA yielded D and trimming. The sample includes roughly 1,500,000 clones, around 98.5% seen only once; the top ten take about 0.34%. Researchers partitioned CD4+ cells into CD45RA+ naive and CD45RA-negative memory subsets. The CDR3 runs to 14 residues. The V end lost 3 bases, the J end lost 1 base, and 10 bases lay between the germline ends. Germline V gene data show CDR1 as SGHRS and CDR2 as YFSETQ. Comment on this clone: What it binds is not known.

This chain joins TRBV5-1 and TRBJ1-1, with TRBD1 as a possible D gene (5 bases). The specimen sequenced was naive CD4+ T cells sorted from blood. Sample subset: CD45RA+ positively selected. The receptor's source is a man aged 25-45 years in good health. CDR3 loop: CASSSGGSNTEAFF. The CDR3 bases are TGCGCCAGCAGCTCGGGGGGATCGAACACTGAAGCTTTCTTT.